Shown below are 27 T cell receptor beta chains from a single sample sequenced in a study of blood T cell repertoires in COVID-19. Here immunoSEQ multiplex PCR was the method, and the copy in TCRdb shows in-frame clones only, minus some. The sample consists of under 60,000 clones, 85% to 90% of them appearing once. Material for sequencing was peripheral blood. The receptors derive from a human donor in a cohort sampled during active COVID-19.

V is TRBV28 and J is TRBJ1-6, with 12 bases matching TRBD1. Germline V lookup: CDR1 MDHEN, CDR2 SYDVKM. The CDR3 consists of 16 residues. V dropped 8 bases and J dropped 7; count of bases not matched to a gene: 9. CDR3 DNA: TGTGCCAGCGGCTTCTGGGACAGGGGGCCAAATTCACCCCTCCACTTT. Its protein is CASGFWDRGPNSPLHF.

This chain uses TRBV12-5 with TRBJ2-1; 8 bases line up with TRBD1. CDR3 length: 13 residues. From germline, CDR1 is LGHNT and CDR2 FRNRAP. The trim removed 7 bases at V and 5 bases at J, leaving 4 bases unmatched. CDR3 sequence reads: CASARTGNNEQFF. DNA for the CDR3: TGTGCTAGTGCCCGGACAGGGAACAATGAGCAGTTCTTC.

This clone was seen only once. The chain joins TRBV6-2 or TRBV6-3 to TRBJ1-1; 7 nucleotides align to TRBD1. Germline CDR1 reads MNHEY; CDR2 reads SVGEGT. This CDR3 has 14 residues. Germline trimming cut 7 bases from V and 3 bases from J; bases unmatched to any gene: 8. CDR3 nucleotide sequence: TGTGCCAGCAACCCACAGGGGTTCTACACTGAAGCTTTCTTT. Residues: CASNPQGFYTEAFF.

V usage is TRBV7-8 and J usage is TRBJ1-6; D gene unclear. With 2 bases removed from V and 7 bases from J, the gap between germline ends came to 15 bases. This CDR3 spans 16 amino acids. Germline V lookup: CDR1 SGHVS, CDR2 FQNEAQ. Here the CDR3 reads CASSLPAGVGNSPLHF. In DNA, the CDR3 is TGTGCCAGCAGCTTACCTGCGGGCGTCGGGAATTCACCCCTCCACTTT.

This sequence joins TRBV13 and TRBJ2-5, with TRBD2 matching over 7 bases. Per the germline V gene, CDR1 is PRHDT and CDR2 is FYEKMQ (reference sequence). This CDR3 has 14 residues. V lost 4 bases, J lost 3 bases, and 5 bases stayed unmatched. CDR3 coding DNA: TGTGCCAGCAGCTATTCTAGCGGAGAAGAGACCCAGTACTTC. Translating gives CASSYSSGEETQYF.

The chain joins TRBV25-1 to TRBJ2-2, with 11 bases fitting TRBD1. Trimming at V came to 1 base and at J to 5 bases, leaving 3 bases not matched to a gene. Germline lookup yields CDR1 MGHDK and CDR2 SYGVNS. The length of the CDR3 is 16 residues. The CDR3 bases are TGTGCCAGCAGTGAATTTGGGACAGGGGGAACCGGGGAGCTGTTTTTT. Translating gives CASSEFGTGGTGELFF.

The chain is built from TRBV11-3 and TRBJ2-4; 8 nucleotides align to TRBD2. V lost 3 bases, J lost 0 bases, and 7 bases stayed unmatched. Germline CDR1 is SGHNT and CDR2 is YENEEA. CDR3 length: 17 amino acids. CDR3: CASSFLAGMTAKNIQYF. CDR3 DNA sequence: TGTGCCAGCAGCTTTTTAGCGGGAATGACAGCCAAAAACATTCAGTACTTC. Together with reference TRBV11-3 and TRBJ2-4, the CDR3 gives the full variable domain: EAGVVQSPRYKIIEKKQPVAFWCNPISGHNTLYWYLQNLGQGPELLIRYENEEAVDDSQLPKDRFSAERLKGVDSTLKIQPAELGDSAVYLCASSFLAGMTAKNIQYFGAGTRLSVL.

V is TRBV2 and J is TRBJ1-4, with 7 bases aligning to TRBD1. Germline V gene lookup returns CDR1 SNHLY and CDR2 FYNNEI. This CDR3 is 14 amino acids long. V gave up 6 bases and J gave up 7 bases; unmatched junction bases: 8. CDR3 DNA: TGTGCCAGCAGAGTACAGGGGTCGGGTGAAAAACTGTTTTTT. Its translation is CASRVQGSGEKLFF.

This rearrangement joins TRBV4-3 to TRBJ1-4; D gene uncertain. CDR3 length equals 16 residues. Germline lookup yields CDR1 LGHNA and CDR2 YSLEER. The V gene lost 0 bases and the J gene lost 8 bases, with 16 bases spanning the gap. CDR3: CASSQDRALAGEKLFF. The CDR3 DNA sequence: TGCGCCAGCAGCCAAGATAGAGCCCTCGCGGGCGAAAAACTGTTTTTT.

This chain links TRBV30 with TRBJ1-1, with 7 bases identical to TRBD1. Trimming took 2 bases from V and 6 from J; bases not matched to a gene: 6. CDR1 GTSNPN and CDR2 SVGIG come from the germline V gene (reference sequence). The CDR3 spans 13 residues. CDR3 sequence reads: CAWSTTGFAEAFF. The DNA of the CDR3 is TGTGCCTGGAGTACGACAGGGTTCGCTGAAGCTTTCTTT.

This clone was picked up a small number of times. The V gene is TRBV16, the J gene TRBJ1-5; maybe TRBD1 (6 bases). V lost 4 bases and J lost 2, with 15 bases in between. The CDR3 is 16 residues long. Germline loops: CDR1 KGHSY, CDR2 FQNENV. The CDR3 is CASSPDSGYGNQPQHF. Here the CDR3 DNA reads TGTGCCAGCAGCCCGGACAGCGGCTATGGCAATCAGCCCCAGCATTTT.

This chain links TRBV24-1 with TRBJ2-2; the match to TRBD1 covers 7 bases. This CDR3 is built from 15 residues. Germline V gene lookup returns CDR1 KGHDR and CDR2 SFDVKD. The trim removed 7 bases at V and 0 bases at J, leaving 4 bases unmatched. CDR3 bases: TGTGCCACCAGACAGACAGGGTCGAACACCGGGGAGCTGTTTTTT. It translates to CATRQTGSNTGELFF.

The chain is built from TRBV28 and TRBJ2-4, with 13 bases aligning to TRBD2. This CDR3 comprises 18 residues. Germline trimming cut 4 bases from V and 8 bases from J; bases unmatched to any gene: 14. From germline, CDR1 is MDHEN and CDR2 SYDVKM. For the CDR3, the DNA is TGTGCCAGCAGTTCCCATCCACTAGCGGGAGGGCCGCGAGACATTCAGTACTTC. Protein sequence: CASSSHPLAGGPRDIQYF.

The chain links TRBV23-1 to TRBJ2-5; D is perhaps TRBD1 (5 bases). TRBV23-1 is an open reading frame whose function is uncertain. This CDR3 contains 13 residues. V lost 2 bases to trimming and J lost 4 bases, with 8 bases between them. CDR3 nucleotides: TGCGCCAGCAGTCAAAGGGGTACAGAGACCCAGTACTTC. This gives the protein CASSQRGTETQYF.

The V call is TRBV12-3 or TRBV12-4, the J call TRBJ2-7; possible D gene TRBD2, 5 bases. The CDR3 spans 12 residues. The ends were cut back, 4 bases at V and 7 bases at J, with 11 bases in the middle. Here the CDR3 reads CASSSGLGEQYF. The CDR3 DNA sequence: TGTGCCAGCAGTTCAGGACTGGGAGAGCAGTACTTC.

This chain connects TRBV19 to TRBJ1-1; the match to TRBD1 covers 8 bases. CDR1 and CDR2 (germline): LNHDA, SQIVND (reference sequence). CDR3 length: 15 amino acids. The trim removed 5 bases at V and 8 bases at J, leaving 13 bases unmatched. The CDR3 reads CASSPNFRTGIEAFF. The CDR3 nucleotides read TGTGCCAGTAGTCCAAATTTTCGGACAGGGATCGAAGCTTTCTTT.

V gene TRBV24-1 combines with J gene TRBJ2-3; D is unclear. The V end lost 8 bases, the J end lost 2 bases, and 13 bases lay between the germline ends. This CDR3 region has 14 residues. Germline V gene sequence: CDR1 KGHDR, CDR2 SFDVKD. CDR3 nucleotide sequence: TGTGCCACCAATGGCGGCAGAGCCACAGATACGCAGTATTTT. Amino acids: CATNGGRATDTQYF.

This clone turned up a few times. The rearrangement uses TRBV6-2 or TRBV6-3 and TRBJ2-7; TRBD2 agrees at 8 bases. CDR1 is MNHEY and CDR2 is SVGEGT in the germline V gene. CDR3 length: 16 amino acids. Losses at the gene ends were 5 bases for V and 7 bases for J; bases not matched to a gene: 16. The CDR3 protein is CASSRPWTGGPGEQYF. In DNA form, the CDR3 reads TGTGCCAGCAGTCGCCCTTGGACGGGAGGGCCGGGAGAGCAGTACTTC.

The V call is TRBV6-5, the J call TRBJ1-4; TRBD1 might be the D (6 bases). Germline assignment: CDR1 MNHEY and CDR2 SVGAGI. The V end was cut by 6 bases, the J end by 8 bases, with 13 bases between. The CDR3 loop spans 13 amino acids. CDR3 region: CASRTGQGEKLFF. CDR3 nucleotide sequence: TGTGCCAGCAGGACCGGGCAGGGGGAAAAACTGTTTTTT.

The rearrangement joins TRBV28 to TRBJ1-2, with TRBD1 matching 8 bases. CDR1 and CDR2 from the germline V gene are MDHEN and SYDVKM. The CDR3 loop spans 12 amino acids. Germline trimming cut 5 bases from V and 8 bases from J; bases unmatched to any gene: 4. As DNA, the CDR3 is TGTGCCAGCAGTGGACAGGGTTTAGGCTACACCTTC. Encoded protein: CASSGQGLGYTF.

The chain employs TRBV10-3 and TRBJ2-1, with TRBD2 matching over 9 bases. With 2 bases clipped from V and 5 bases from J, the junction kept 7 bases outside the gene matches. The CDR3 has 16 amino acids. Germline values: CDR1 ENHRY, CDR2 SYGVKD. This CDR3 reads CAISEVRAGGDNEQFF. The CDR3 DNA reads as TGTGCCATCAGTGAGGTTCGAGCGGGAGGAGACAATGAGCAGTTCTTC.

The chain uses TRBV19 and TRBJ2-2; TRBD1 is a possible D gene (5 bases). Germline V gives CDR1 LNHDA, CDR2 SQIVND (reference sequence). The CDR3 is 16 residues long. Trimming removed 1 base from V and 4 bases from J, with 13 bases in between. CDR3 bases: TGTGCCAGTAGTATAGTCCCGCAGGGATCCACCGGGGAGCTGTTTTTT. It codes for CASSIVPQGSTGELFF. Full variable domain (rest looked up from reference TRBV19 and TRBJ2-2): DGGITQSPKYLFRKEGQNVTLSCEQNLNHDAMYWYRQDPGQGLRLIYYSQIVNDFQKGDIAEGYSVSREKKESFPLTVTSAQKNPTAFYLCASSIVPQGSTGELFFGEGSRLTVL.

The genes are TRBV10-3 and TRBJ2-7; TRBD2 matches 8 bases. After removal of 3 bases from V and 6 bases from J, the junction contained 16 bases not matched to a gene. The germline CDR1 and CDR2 sequences are ENHRY and SYGVKD. The length of the CDR3 is 17 residues. The CDR3 sequence is CAISDPGGPSPGAEQYF. The CDR3, as DNA: TGTGCCATCAGTGACCCGGGAGGGCCCTCCCCCGGGGCCGAGCAGTACTTC.

This clone occurred a few times. The CDR3 protein is CASSRVGLAYEETQYF. The CDR3 DNA sequence: TGTGCCAGCAGCCGTGTAGGACTAGCGTATGAAGAGACCCAGTACTTC. The V and J genes are TRBV7-8 and TRBJ2-5; 9 nucleotides match TRBD2. In germline, CDR1 is SGHVS, CDR2 FQNEAQ. Trimming cost V 5 bases and J 3 bases; bases outside gene matches: 10. The CDR3 has 16 residues.

The V gene is TRBV30, the J gene TRBJ2-7; weak D call: TRBD1 (6 bases). Trimming left V 2 bases short and J 3 bases short, with 11 bases between. The CDR3 runs to 13 residues. Germline V gene lookup returns CDR1 GTSNPN and CDR2 SVGIG (reference sequence). CDR3 sequence reads: CAWSWGRGYEQYF. The CDR3 nucleotides are TGTGCCTGGAGTTGGGGCAGGGGCTACGAGCAGTACTTC.

The chain uses TRBV19 and TRBJ2-2, with TRBD1 matching 7 bases. V dropped 5 bases and J dropped 3; count of bases not matched to a gene: 6. Germline values: CDR1 LNHDA, CDR2 SQIVND (reference sequence). The CDR3 has 15 residues. CDR3 DNA sequence: TGTGCCAGTAGTTTGGGACAGACTTACACCGGGGAGCTGTTTTTT. It specifies CASSLGQTYTGELFF.

V and J are TRBV2 and TRBJ1-1; D perhaps matches TRBD1 (6 bases). The CDR3 extends over 18 amino acids. V gave up 1 base and J gave up 2 bases, with 20 bases separating them. From germline, CDR1 is SNHLY and CDR2 FYNNEI. CDR3 loop: CASSEVSPPIGGNTEAFF. As DNA, the CDR3 is TGTGCCAGCAGTGAAGTAAGTCCCCCCATAGGGGGTAACACTGAAGCTTTCTTT. Supplemented by reference TRBV2 and TRBJ1-1, the full variable domain reads EPEVTQTPSHQVTQMGQEVILRCVPISNHLYFYWYRQILGQKVEFLVSFYNNEISEKSEIFDDQFSVERPDGSNFTLKIRSTKLEDSAMYFCASSEVSPPIGGNTEAFFGQGTRLTVV.